This T cell receptor (beta chain) was sequenced during a study of CD8 T cells in ankylosing spondylitis. This clonotype was counted a few times. Its specificity is not known. Deletions cut 0 bases from V and 3 bases from J, with 9 bases between. The germline CDR1 and CDR2 sequences are SGHRS and YFSETQ. The CDR3 runs to 15 residues. Using its own MiXCR run on the 5' RACE reads, TCRdb lists one record per CDR3 protein. The sample lists 750,000 to 850,000 distinct CDR3 sequences; 10% to 15% were seen once. General observations from the study: Those disease-linked clones were CD8+; they were also relatively rare in peripheral blood. It appeared that ankylosing spondylitis blood was characterized by a TCR beta motif of eight highly homologous variants.

The sample comprised blood, either unsorted or a sorted T cell fraction (not recorded which). J is TRBJ1-4 and V is TRBV5-1; D is unresolved. The clonotype comes from a male donor with ankylosing spondylitis. The CDR3 bases are TGCGCCAGCAGCTTGGCGGGGTCCGCTAATGAAAAACTGTTTTTT. It encodes CASSLAGSANEKLFF.